Listed here are 32 T cell receptor beta chains from one sample, sequenced in a study of T cell responses to AZD1222 COVID-19 vaccine. Here immunoSEQ multiplex PCR was the method, and the copy in TCRdb shows in-frame clones only, minus some. The sample lists about 120,000 clones, approximately 85% occurring once. The sample consisted of peripheral blood, taken on day 0 of AZD1222 vaccination. The receptors were gathered from an adult in good health.

The rearrangement joins TRBV7-5 to TRBJ2-7; the D segment call TRBD1 is taken from the table without a DNA check. TRBV7-5 is a listed pseudogene. The CDR3 loop spans 15 amino acids. The CDR3 bases are TGTGTCAGAACCTCCACCGGGACAGGTTCCTACGAGCAGTACTTC. This gives the protein CVRTSTGTGSYEQYF.

The V gene is TRBV10-3, the J gene TRBJ1-3; tentatively, D is TRBD1 (5 bases). Germline V CDR1 and CDR2: ENHRY, SYGVKD. The CDR3 is 15 amino acids. Trimming removed 2 bases from V and 0 bases from J, with 8 bases in between. CDR3 DNA: TGTGCCATCAGTGAGACGGACATCTCTGGAAACACCATATATTTT. Its translation is CAISETDISGNTIYF.

The genes are TRBV5-4 and TRBJ1-2; weak D call: TRBD1 (5 bases). Between the trimmed V and J ends, which lost 4 bases and 7 bases, there was a span of 17 bases. The CDR3 extends over 14 amino acids. Germline V gives CDR1 SGHNT, CDR2 YYREEE (reference sequence). CDR3 nucleotides: TGTGCCAGCAGCCTGGAACAATCGGGGGGTGGCTACACCTTC. Residues: CASSLEQSGGGYTF.

V gene TRBV6-5 combines with J gene TRBJ2-5, with no clear D. Trimming took 6 bases from V and 2 from J, leaving 10 bases between them. The CDR3 is made up of 13 amino acids. Germline-derived CDR1 and CDR2 are MNHEY and SVGAGI. In nucleotides, the CDR3 is TGTGCCAGCAGCCTGTGGCAGCAAGAGACCCAGTACTTC. This encodes CASSLWQQETQYF.

The rearrangement joins TRBV2 to TRBJ2-3; 7 positions match TRBD2. The germline CDR1 and CDR2 sequences are SNHLY and FYNNEI. The V segment lost 7 bases and the J segment 7 bases; nucleotides outside the gene matches: 11. This CDR3 region has 14 residues. The CDR3 protein is CASMPLAVRYTQYF. The CDR3 DNA reads as TGTGCCAGCATGCCCCTAGCGGTTCGATATACGCAGTATTTT.

This chain joins TRBV4-2 and TRBJ2-7; D call uncertain. There are 14 residues in the CDR3. Trimming left V 0 bases short and J 6 bases short, with 12 bases between. Germline-derived CDR1 and CDR2 are LGHNA and YNFKEQ. The CDR3 region is CASSQEDPGREQYF. CDR3 nucleotide sequence: TGTGCCAGCAGCCAAGAAGATCCCGGGCGCGAGCAGTACTTC.

The chain recombines TRBV9 with TRBJ2-1; D possibly corresponds to TRBD2 (5 bases). Germline CDR1 is SGDLS and CDR2 is YYNGEE. The CDR3 contains 14 residues. Trimming took 5 bases from V and 4 from J, leaving 13 bases between them. The CDR3 spells CASSSRTEYNEQFF. CDR3 coding DNA: TGTGCCAGCAGTTCGCGGACTGAATACAATGAGCAGTTCTTC.

CDR3 bases: TGTGCCAGCAGCTCAATTCAACAGGGGTATGGCACCGGGGAGCTGTTTTTT. It translates to CASSSIQQGYGTGELFF. This chain connects TRBV7-9 to TRBJ2-2; TRBD1 agrees at 7 bases. V lost 4 bases and J lost 4; bases outside the gene matches: 12. The CDR3 has 17 residues. Per the germline V gene, CDR1 is SEHNR and CDR2 is FQNEAQ (reference sequence).

This clone has at least ten counts. The CDR3 here is CASSPETGYGYTF. CDR3 sequence (DNA): TGTGCCAGCAGCCCGGAGACAGGGTATGGCTACACCTTC. This rearrangement joins TRBV5-4 to TRBJ1-2, with 7 positions matching TRBD1. The germline V gene has CDR1 SGHNT and CDR2 YYREEE (reference sequence). There are 13 residues in the CDR3. V lost 4 bases, J lost 5 bases, and 5 bases stayed unmatched.

This chain uses TRBV10-3 with TRBJ2-7; D is unresolved. Between the trimmed V and J ends, which lost 8 bases and 3 bases, there was a span of 11 bases. The CDR3 spans 12 residues. CDR1 ENHRY and CDR2 SYGVKD come from the germline V gene. CDR3 coding DNA: TGTGCCATCGCCAAACCAAACTACGAGCAGTACTTC. Translated: CAIAKPNYEQYF.

The chain links TRBV19 to TRBJ2-2, with D possibly matching TRBD1 (5 bases). CDR1 and CDR2 from the germline V gene are LNHDA and SQIVND (reference sequence). This CDR3 is 20 amino acids long. V shed 3 bases and J shed 6 bases, with 29 bases lying between them. The CDR3 sequence: CASSIQEIRRVSVVSGELFF. Written as DNA, the CDR3 is TGTGCCAGTAGTATCCAGGAGATCCGCAGGGTATCGGTCGTCTCCGGGGAGCTGTTTTTT.

CDR3 DNA sequence: TGTGCCAGCAGTTTAGGCGGAGGGGAGGGCTACACCTTC. It encodes CASSLGGGEGYTF. The J gene is TRBJ1-2, the V gene TRBV28; D might be TRBD1 (5 bases). CDR1 MDHEN and CDR2 SYDVKM come from the germline V gene. Trimming stripped 2 bases from V and 8 bases from J, with 12 bases between. This CDR3 comprises 13 residues.

The CDR3: CASSPLGLAGAETQYF. In DNA form, the CDR3 reads TGTGCCAGCAGCCCCTTGGGACTAGCGGGGGCAGAGACCCAGTACTTC. The rearrangement joins TRBV11-2 to TRBJ2-5, with 14 bases aligning to TRBD2. Germline V gene data show CDR1 as SGHAT and CDR2 as FQNNGV. Losses at the gene ends were 5 bases for V and 4 bases for J; bases not matched to a gene: 6. This CDR3 is built from 16 residues.

This chain links TRBV29-1 with TRBJ1-4, with 7 bases that match TRBD1. CDR1 is SQVTM, CDR2 ANQGSEA, per germline. CDR3 size: 13 residues. V was pared by 4 bases and J by 5 bases, with 4 bases of the junction left unmatched. The chain's CDR3 is CSVVDRANEKLFF. The CDR3 region has the DNA TGCAGCGTTGTTGACAGGGCCAATGAAAAACTGTTTTTT.

This chain joins TRBV4-3 and TRBJ2-1, with a weak D call TRBD2 (5 bases). V was clipped by 7 bases and J by 5 bases, with 9 bases between them. The length of the CDR3 is 12 residues. Germline V CDR1 and CDR2: LGHNA, YSLEER. The CDR3 coding sequence is TGCGCCAGCATGGGAGAGGACAATGAGCAGTTCTTC. Its protein is CASMGEDNEQFF.

The CDR3 region is CASTRQGYGANVLTF. The CDR3 bases are TGTGCCAGCACTCGACAGGGGTATGGGGCCAACGTCCTGACTTTC. The chain couples TRBV9 to TRBJ2-6, with 8 bases identical to TRBD1. J gave up 3 bases and V 6 bases, and 5 bases lay outside the gene matches. CDR3 length: 15 amino acids. The germline CDR1 and CDR2 sequences are SGDLS and YYNGEE.

The CDR3 reads CASSQYRGRWTEAFF. The DNA of the CDR3 is TGTGCCAGCAGCCAATACAGGGGGCGGTGGACTGAAGCTTTCTTT. This chain links TRBV5-6 with TRBJ1-1; 9 bases are shared with TRBD1. This CDR3 contains 15 residues. CDR1 and CDR2 (germline): SGHDT, YYEEEE. V shed 4 bases, J shed 5 bases, and the junction held 9 bases outside the gene matches.

The chain links TRBV9 to TRBJ1-5, with D maybe TRBD1 (5 bases). Germline V gives CDR1 SGDLS, CDR2 YYNGEE. This CDR3 has 15 residues. Trimming removed 0 bases at V and 3 bases at J, with 10 bases between. The CDR3 sequence is CASSVGTTTNQPQHF. The CDR3 DNA is TGTGCCAGCAGCGTAGGGACAACTACCAATCAGCCCCAGCATTTT.

This sequence joins TRBV12-3 or TRBV12-4 and TRBJ1-4; no clear D. Trimming pared 5 bases from V and 10 bases from J, leaving 11 bases between. The CDR3 has 12 residues. The CDR3 DNA follows: TGTGCCAGCAGTCAAAGAGGAGGAAAACTGTTTTTT. This gives the protein CASSQRGGKLFF.

The chain employs TRBV11-3 and TRBJ1-2, with 10 nucleotides matching TRBD1. With V trimmed by 5 bases and J by 8 bases, 14 bases remained unmatched. The CDR3 extends over 16 amino acids. Germline loops: CDR1 SGHNT, CDR2 YENEEA. In nucleotides, the CDR3 is TGTGCCAGCAGCACAGGCCCCGGGACAGGGGATGGAGGCTACACCTTC. It encodes CASSTGPGTGDGGYTF.

The chain links TRBV20-1 to TRBJ1-4; D is unclear. V lost 3 bases to trimming and J lost 12 bases, with 11 bases between them. Germline CDR1 and CDR2: DFQATT and SNEGSKA (reference sequence). There are 11 residues in the CDR3. The CDR3 DNA is TGCAGTGCTAGTGCAGGCGTAGAACTGTTTTTT. Translated: CSASAGVELFF.

CDR3 nucleotide sequence: TGTGCCAGCAGTTACGTTACAGGGGCCAAAGGGAGCGAGCAGTACTTC. It translates to CASSYVTGAKGSEQYF. V and J are TRBV6-6 and TRBJ2-7, with 7 bases identical to TRBD1. V trimming: 2 bases; J trimming: 6 bases; junction bases outside the gene matches: 13. This CDR3 has 16 amino acids. Germline loops: CDR1 MNHNY, CDR2 SVGAGI (reference sequence).

This chain joins TRBV19 and TRBJ1-3, with 11 bases matching TRBD1. J was trimmed by 2 bases and V by 4 bases; bases with no gene match: 4. The CDR3 spans 16 residues. Germline CDR1 reads LNHDA; CDR2 reads SQIVND (reference sequence). The CDR3 region is CASSNPGQGAGNTIYF. The CDR3 bases are TGTGCCAGTAGTAATCCGGGACAGGGGGCTGGAAACACCATATATTTT.

V and J are TRBV25-1 and TRBJ2-1; TRBD1 aligns across 10 bases. The V segment lost 1 base and the J segment 5 bases; nucleotides outside the gene matches: 5. This CDR3 comprises 16 residues. Germline CDR1 is MGHDK and CDR2 is SYGVNS. The CDR3 DNA reads TGTGCCAGCAGTGAATCGCGGGACAGGGGCCACAATGAGCAGTTCTTC. Translated: CASSESRDRGHNEQFF. The full variable domain, its missing parts supplied by reference TRBV25-1 and TRBJ2-1, is EADIYQTPRYLVIGTGKKITLECSQTMGHDKMYWYQQDPGMELHLIHYSYGVNSTEKGDLSSESTVSRIRTEHFPLTLESARPSHTSQYLCASSESRDRGHNEQFFGPGTRLTVL.

V is TRBV5-4 and J is TRBJ2-1, with D maybe TRBD2 (5 bases). Germline loops: CDR1 SGHNT, CDR2 YYREEE (reference sequence). The CDR3 runs to 15 residues. V lost 6 bases, J lost 0 bases, and 13 bases lay in between. The DNA of the CDR3 is TGTGCCAGCATATTAAGGGCGGGCTCCTACAATGAGCAGTTCTTC. Translation gives CASILRAGSYNEQFF.

The V gene is TRBV3-1 (or the pseudogene TRBV3-2), the J gene TRBJ2-1; 9 positions agree with TRBD2. From germline, CDR1 is LGHDT and CDR2 YNNKEL (reference sequence). The CDR3 contains 15 residues. Trimming cost V 1 base and J 9 bases; bases outside gene matches: 7. CDR3 region: CASSQGAGGLFEQFF. The DNA for the CDR3 is TGTGCCAGCAGCCAAGGGGCGGGGGGGCTGTTTGAGCAGTTCTTC.

This chain links TRBV3-1 (or the pseudogene TRBV3-2) with TRBJ1-6; D gene uncertain. The V gene's germline CDR1 is LGHDT and CDR2 YNNKEL (reference sequence). The CDR3 contains 16 residues. The V gene lost 4 bases and the J gene lost 4 bases, with 14 bases spanning the gap. CDR3 in DNA: TGTGCCAGCAGCCCGGAGTCCCGGGGATATAATTCACCCCTCCACTTT. It specifies CASSPESRGYNSPLHF.

The chain joins TRBV11-3 to TRBJ2-3; possible D gene TRBD2, 7 bases. V lost 4 bases and J lost 2, with 13 bases in between. Germline CDR1 is SGHNT and CDR2 is YENEEA. This CDR3 spans 15 amino acids. As DNA, the CDR3 is TGTGCCAGCAGCTCAGGGGAGGGGACCACAGATACGCAGTATTTT. Translated, it gives CASSSGEGTTDTQYF.

V is TRBV6-5 and J is TRBJ1-5; D unclear. The germline CDR1 and CDR2 sequences are MNHEY and SVGAGI. The V gene lost 6 bases and the J gene lost 6 bases, with 12 bases spanning the gap. The CDR3 is 13 amino acids. This CDR3 is CASSPGPPQPQHF. The CDR3 DNA reads TGTGCCAGCAGCCCCGGACCCCCTCAGCCCCAGCATTTT.

CDR3 residues: CASSPIAASGMQYF. CDR3 sequence (DNA): TGTGCCAGCAGCCCTATAGCGGCGTCGGGGATGCAGTATTTT. V is TRBV7-3 and J is TRBJ2-3, with D tentatively TRBD2 (6 bases). Trimming left V 5 bases short and J 11 bases short, with 20 bases between. The CDR3 extends over 14 amino acids. Germline V gene lookup returns CDR1 SGHTA and CDR2 FQGTGA.

The V gene is TRBV19, the J gene TRBJ2-6, with 8 bases identical to TRBD1. The CDR3 sequence is 18 residues long. Germline V gene sequence: CDR1 LNHDA, CDR2 SQIVND (reference sequence). V shed 3 bases, J shed 2 bases, and the junction held 9 bases outside the gene matches. CDR3 in amino acids: CASSIFRAGGAGANVLTF. Here the CDR3 DNA reads TGTGCCAGTAGTATTTTTCGGGCAGGGGGCGCTGGGGCCAACGTCCTGACTTTC.

The CDR3 region is CSVEVTENYGYTF. CDR3 in DNA: TGCAGCGTTGAAGTGACAGAAAACTATGGCTACACCTTC. The rearrangement links TRBV29-1 to TRBJ1-2, with D possibly being TRBD1 (5 bases). V lost 1 base and J lost 2, with 8 bases in between. The CDR3 is 13 amino acids. Germline assignment: CDR1 SQVTM and CDR2 ANQGSEA.